The 13 T cell receptor beta chains below were found in one sample sequenced in a study of blood T cells in healthy people across ages. Using a J-beta primer mix together with a sample-barcoded 5' primer, a second PCR was run for about 6 to 11 cycles. TCRdb analysed the 5' RACE reads with MiXCR anew, one entry per CDR3 protein. The repertoire holds about a million distinct CDR3 sequences, with roughly two fifths as singletons. Source material: blood. The source of these receptors is a man between 18 and 29 years old in good health.

This clonotype occurred a few times. This chain joins TRBV29-1 and TRBJ1-1; the D gene is possibly TRBD1 (6 bases). Looked up from germline, CDR1 is SQVTM and CDR2 is ANQGSEA. V was clipped by 3 bases and J by 1 base, with 15 bases between them. The CDR3 sequence is 15 residues long. The CDR3 is CSVDGGRTSNTEAFF. Written as DNA, the CDR3 is TGCAGCGTTGACGGGGGCAGGACTTCGAACACTGAAGCTTTCTTT.

J is TRBJ2-3 and V is TRBV28; 7 nucleotides align to TRBD1. The germline V gene has CDR1 MDHEN and CDR2 SYDVKM. V was pared by 6 bases and J by 2 bases, with 11 bases of the junction left unmatched. The CDR3 spans 16 residues. CDR3 nucleotide sequence: TGTGCCAGCAGCCCGAACCGGGACAGACACACAGATACGCAGTATTTT. Amino acids: CASSPNRDRHTDTQYF.

The CDR3 region is CASSPRQGWLKNEQFF. The CDR3 DNA follows: TGTGCCAGCAGCCCGCGACAGGGATGGTTGAAGAATGAGCAGTTCTTC. This chain joins TRBV11-2 and TRBJ2-1; TRBD1 matches at 7 bases. V was pared by 5 bases and J by 7 bases, with 14 bases of the junction left unmatched. The CDR3 runs 16 residues. From germline, CDR1 is SGHAT and CDR2 FQNNGV.

V and J are TRBV12-5 and TRBJ1-2, with unresolved D. Germline V lookup: CDR1 LGHNT, CDR2 FRNRAP. The CDR3 runs to 12 residues. V was clipped by 1 base and J by 4 bases, with 4 bases between them. The DNA of the CDR3 is TGTGCTAGTGGTTTGGAAACCTATGGCTACACCTTC. Protein product: CASGLETYGYTF.

V gene TRBV12-5 combines with J gene TRBJ2-1; no definite D call. This CDR3 contains 14 residues. V was clipped by 2 bases and J by 2 bases, with 7 bases between them. The germline V gene encodes CDR1 LGHNT and CDR2 FRNRAP. The CDR3 protein is CASGLIGPYNEQFF. Written as DNA, the CDR3 is TGTGCTAGTGGTTTGATAGGGCCCTACAATGAGCAGTTCTTC.

A remark on this clonotype: Being one base from a much bigger clone, this may be a read error. This chain uses TRBV12-5 with TRBJ2-3; D not resolved. The ends were cut back, 6 bases at V and 12 bases at J, with 13 bases in the middle. The CDR3 is 11 residues long. Germline V gives CDR1 LGHNT, CDR2 FRNRAP. In nucleotides, the CDR3 is TGTGCTAGTGGCCTGGGTGGCTATCAGTATTTT. Amino acid sequence: CASGLGGYQYF. Full variable domain (missing parts from reference TRBV12-5 and TRBJ2-3): DARVTQTPRHKVTEMGQEVTMRCQPILGHNTVFWYRQTMMQGLELLAYFRNRAPLDDSGMPKDRFSAEMPDATLATLKIQPSEPRDSAVYFCASGLGGYQYFGPGTRLTVL.

The chain carries TRBV7-2 and TRBJ1-6; tentatively, D is TRBD1 (6 bases). The CDR3 is made up of 17 amino acids. V was clipped by 2 bases and J by 14 bases, with 25 bases between them. The germline V gene has CDR1 SGHTA and CDR2 FQGNSA. CDR3 in amino acids: CASSLNSSPTGPGALHF. The DNA for the CDR3 is TGTGCCAGCAGCTTAAATAGTAGCCCGACAGGCCCGGGAGCCCTCCACTTT.

The CDR3 loop reads CASSEREKEGARGYTF. The DNA of the CDR3 is TGTGCCAGCTCAGAACGCGAAAAGGAGGGGGCGCGAGGCTACACCTTC. The V gene is TRBV18, the J gene TRBJ1-2; 7 positions match TRBD1. V lost 5 bases and J lost 8; bases outside the gene matches: 17. CDR3 length: 16 residues. Looked up from germline, CDR1 is KGHSH and CDR2 is LQKENI.

J is TRBJ1-1 and V is TRBV29-1, with TRBD1 matching 7 bases. The length of the CDR3 is 13 residues. CDR1 and CDR2 from the germline V gene are SQVTM and ANQGSEA. The V segment lost 6 bases and the J segment 8 bases; nucleotides outside the gene matches: 12. The CDR3 region has the DNA TGCAGCGTGCCTAAGACAGGGTACGGCGAAGCTTTCTTT. This encodes CSVPKTGYGEAFF.

The chain's CDR3 is CSAKRGRYTGELFF. CDR3 in DNA: TGCAGTGCTAAGCGGGGGCGATACACCGGGGAGCTGTTTTTT. This chain links TRBV20-1 with TRBJ2-2; TRBD2 matches at 8 bases. There are 14 residues in the CDR3. Germline V gene lookup returns CDR1 DFQATT and CDR2 SNEGSKA (reference sequence). The V gene end was trimmed by 4 bases and the J gene end by 3 bases; junction bases not matched to a gene: 4.

This clonotype appeared a few times. An end of the junction differs from the germline gene, which may be a read error. This chain links TRBV4-3 with TRBJ1-2; D remains unclear. This CDR3 region has 18 residues. Looked up from germline, CDR1 is LGHNA and CDR2 is YSLEER. CDR3 nucleotide sequence: TGCTCCAGCAGCCGCAGGAGATTTCGGACGAGCACTAACTATGGCTACACCTTC. Its translation: CSSSRRRFRTSTNYGYTF.

This chain joins TRBV4-3 and TRBJ2-1, with TRBD2 as a possible D gene (5 bases). Germline V gene sequence: CDR1 LGHNA, CDR2 YSLEER. The CDR3 totals 13 residues. The ends were cut back, 4 bases at V and 6 bases at J, with 10 bases in the middle. The CDR3 DNA follows: TGCGCCAGCAGCCTCCGGGGTATCAATGAGCAGTTCTTC. Translated: CASSLRGINEQFF.

The CDR3 loop reads CASSPWTKGTEAFF. The CDR3 DNA reads as TGTGCCAGCTCACCCTGGACGAAGGGGACTGAAGCTTTCTTT. The chain uses TRBV18 and TRBJ1-1, with D maybe TRBD1 (5 bases). Germline CDR1 is KGHSH and CDR2 is LQKENI. The length of the CDR3 is 14 residues. The V end was cut by 3 bases, the J end by 5 bases, with 13 bases between.